This T cell receptor (beta chain) was identified during a study of blood T cell dynamics during melanoma immunotherapy. As for the study in general: Standard first-line treatment here was pembrolizumab or nivolumab plus ipilimumab in metastatic melanoma.

Using immunoSEQ multiplex PCR, the repertoire was profiled, and TCRdb retains in-frame clones only, with some absent. This sample carries 5,000 to 7,500 clones, 80% to 90% of them seen once, and the ten largest clones take around 1.9%. Specified time point: pre-treatment baseline. The source material was blood, sampled from a patient treated with checkpoint blockade. The sequence derives from a human donor with melanoma.

Here the CDR3 DNA reads TGTGCCAGCTCACAACCTCTAATTCCCGGACAGGTGAACACTGAAGCTTTCTTT. Translating it yields CASSQPLIPGQVNTEAFF. The J gene is TRBJ1-1, the V gene TRBV18; 7 bases match TRBD1. J lost 0 bases, V lost 4 bases, and 14 bases had no gene match. This CDR3 spans 18 amino acids. Germline-derived CDR1 and CDR2 are KGHSH and LQKENI. The full variable domain, with the rest looked up from reference TRBV18 and TRBJ1-1, is NAGVMQNPRHLVRRRGQEARLRCSPMKGHSHVYWYRQLPEEGLKFMVYLQKENIIDESGMPKERFSAEFPKEGPSILRIQQVVRGDSAAYFCASSQPLIPGQVNTEAFFGQGTRLTVV.